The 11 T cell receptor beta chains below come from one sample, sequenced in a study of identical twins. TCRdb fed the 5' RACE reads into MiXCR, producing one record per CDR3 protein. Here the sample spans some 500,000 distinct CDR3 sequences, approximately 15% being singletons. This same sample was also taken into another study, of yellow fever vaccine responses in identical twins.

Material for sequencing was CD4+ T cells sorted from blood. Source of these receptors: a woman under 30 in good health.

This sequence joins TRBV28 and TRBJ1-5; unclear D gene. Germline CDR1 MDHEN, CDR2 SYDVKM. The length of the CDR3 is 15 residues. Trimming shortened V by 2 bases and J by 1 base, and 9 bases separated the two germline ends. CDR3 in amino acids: CASSLAQISNQPQHF. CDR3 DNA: TGTGCCAGCAGTTTAGCGCAGATAAGCAATCAGCCCCAGCATTTT.

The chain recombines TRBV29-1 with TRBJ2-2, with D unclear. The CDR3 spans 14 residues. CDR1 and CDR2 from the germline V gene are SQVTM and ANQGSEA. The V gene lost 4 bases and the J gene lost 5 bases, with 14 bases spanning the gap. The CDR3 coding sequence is TGCAGCGTTGCGGTCAGACAACCGACCGGGGAGCTGTTTTTT. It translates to CSVAVRQPTGELFF.

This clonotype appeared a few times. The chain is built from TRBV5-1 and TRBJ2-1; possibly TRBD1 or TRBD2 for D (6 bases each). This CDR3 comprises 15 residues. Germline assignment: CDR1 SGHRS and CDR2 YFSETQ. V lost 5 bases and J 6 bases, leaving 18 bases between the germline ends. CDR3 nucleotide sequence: TGCGCCAGCAGTCGCGGGGCAGGGGAGGCCAATGAGCAGTTCTTC. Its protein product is CASSRGAGEANEQFF. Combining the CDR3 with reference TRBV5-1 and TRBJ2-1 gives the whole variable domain KAGVTQTPRYLIKTRGQQVTLSCSPISGHRSVSWYQQTPGQGLQFLFEYFSETQRNKGNFPGRFSGRQFSNSRSEMNVSTLELGDSALYLCASSRGAGEANEQFFGPGTRLTVL.

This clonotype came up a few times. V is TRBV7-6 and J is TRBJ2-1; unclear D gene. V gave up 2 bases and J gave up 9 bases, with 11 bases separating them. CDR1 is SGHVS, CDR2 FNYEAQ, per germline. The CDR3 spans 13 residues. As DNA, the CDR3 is TGTGCCAGCAGCTTAATTTTAGGGCCTGAGCAGTTCTTC. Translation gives CASSLILGPEQFF.

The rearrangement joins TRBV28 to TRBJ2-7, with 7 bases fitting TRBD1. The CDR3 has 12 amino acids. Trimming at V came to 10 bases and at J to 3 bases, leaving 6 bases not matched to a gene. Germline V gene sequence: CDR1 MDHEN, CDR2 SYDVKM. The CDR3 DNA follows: TGTGCCACAGAGGGACAGATCTACGAGCAGTACTTC. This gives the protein CATEGQIYEQYF.

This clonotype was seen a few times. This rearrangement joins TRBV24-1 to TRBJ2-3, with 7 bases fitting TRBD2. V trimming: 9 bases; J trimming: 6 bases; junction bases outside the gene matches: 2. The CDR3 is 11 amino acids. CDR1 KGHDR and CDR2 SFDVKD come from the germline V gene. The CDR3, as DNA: TGTGCCACCGGGGGGGGGGATACGCAGTATTTT. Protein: CATGGGDTQYF.

The CDR3 here is CASSLPPTSSADTQYF. In nucleotides, the CDR3 is TGTGCCAGCAGCCTGCCCCCGACTAGCTCCGCAGATACGCAGTATTTT. The genes are TRBV7-9 and TRBJ2-3; 7 bases line up with TRBD2. The CDR3 is 16 amino acids. In germline, CDR1 is SEHNR, CDR2 FQNEAQ (reference sequence). V lost 5 bases and J lost 4; bases outside the gene matches: 12.

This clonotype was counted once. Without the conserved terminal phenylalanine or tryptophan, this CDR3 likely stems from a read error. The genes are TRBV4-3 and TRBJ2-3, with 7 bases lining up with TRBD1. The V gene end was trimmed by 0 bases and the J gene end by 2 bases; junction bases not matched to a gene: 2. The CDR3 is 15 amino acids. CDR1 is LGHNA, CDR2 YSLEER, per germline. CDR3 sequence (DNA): TGCGCCAGCAGCCAAGACAGGGGGTTCACAGATACGCAGTATTAT. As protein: CASSQDRGFTDTQYY.

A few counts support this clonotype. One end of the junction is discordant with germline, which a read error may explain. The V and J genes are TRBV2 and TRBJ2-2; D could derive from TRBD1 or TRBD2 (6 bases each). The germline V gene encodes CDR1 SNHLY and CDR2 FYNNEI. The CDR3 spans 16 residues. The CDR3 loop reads CASSVLGGAKTGELFF. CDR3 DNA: TGTGCCAGCAGTGTGTTGGGGGGCGCGAAGACCGGGGAGCTGTTTTTT.

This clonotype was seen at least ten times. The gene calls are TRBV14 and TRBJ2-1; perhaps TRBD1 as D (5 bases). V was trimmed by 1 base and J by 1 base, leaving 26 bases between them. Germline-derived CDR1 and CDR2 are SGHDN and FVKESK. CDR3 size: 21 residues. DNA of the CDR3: TGTGCCAGCAGCCAAGTTGAAGCAGGACAACGGTGGTTAAGATCCTACAATGAGCAGTTCTTC. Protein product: CASSQVEAGQRWLRSYNEQFF.

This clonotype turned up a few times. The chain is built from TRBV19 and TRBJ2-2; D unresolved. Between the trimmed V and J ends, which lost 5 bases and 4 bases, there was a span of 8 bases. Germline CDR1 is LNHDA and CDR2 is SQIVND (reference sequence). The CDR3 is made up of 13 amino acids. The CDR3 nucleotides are TGTGCCAGTAGTCCTCTAGTCACCGGGGAGCTGTTTTTT. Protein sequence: CASSPLVTGELFF.